This is a list of T cell receptor beta chains from one sample in a study of Ad26.COV2.S vaccination and SARS-CoV-2 variants. Libraries were prepared by immunoSEQ multiplex PCR; TCRdb keeps only in-frame clonotypes and omits some of them. Of around 340,000 clones in the sample, around 89% were seen once. The specimen was peripheral blood, collected in a trial of Ad26.COV2.S vaccine versus placebo. These receptors came from a person aged 18-65 years who received the Ad26.COV2.S COVID-19 vaccine or a placebo. Both conserved end residues are part of each CDR3. Each record gives: clone size, V gene, D gene, J gene, CDR3 DNA, CDR3 protein. A D gene is named only where the DNA matches it firmly. Size values are once, few and many counts, or a class for expanded clones, and some rows have none.

size: -; V: TRBV19; D: -; J: TRBJ1-1; DNA: TGTGCCAGTAGTATCGGTACAGAGAACACTGAAGCTTTCTTT; CDR3: CASSIGTENTEAFF
size: -; V: TRBV5-5; D: TRBD1; J: TRBJ1-5; DNA: TGTGCCAGCAGCTTGGTGGGGACAGATTTTAGCAATCAGCCCCAGCATTTT; CDR3: CASSLVGTDFSNQPQHF
size: few; V: TRBV5-1; D: -; J: TRBJ2-5; DNA: TGCGCCAGCAGTTTTCGACAGAAAGAGACCCAGTACTTC; CDR3: CASSFRQKETQYF
size: -; V: TRBV28; D: -; J: TRBJ1-1; DNA: TGTGCCAGCAGTTTAGAGACGCCGCCAACTGAAGCTTTCTTT; CDR3: CASSLETPPTEAFF
size: -; V: TRBV7-2; D: -; J: TRBJ1-1; DNA: TGTGCCAGCAGCTTCGGAGACAGGTTAACTGAAGCTTTCTTT; CDR3: CASSFGDRLTEAFF
size: -; V: TRBV28; D: -; J: TRBJ1-6; DNA: TGTGCCGTTGGGGGAACTCCACCCCTCCACTTT; CDR3: CAVGGTPPLHF
size: -; V: TRBV6-5; D: -; J: TRBJ1-1; DNA: TGTGCCAGCAGTTATGGACCAACAAGAGAGGATGGAGCTTTCTTT; CDR3: CASSYGPTREDGAFF
size: -; V: TRBV7-2; D: -; J: TRBJ2-7; DNA: TGTGCCAGCAGCGTTCAGCGGAACTCCTACGAGCAGTACTTC; CDR3: CASSVQRNSYEQYF
size: -; V: TRBV5-6; D: -; J: TRBJ1-3; DNA: TGTGCCAGCAGCTTCCGGGAGCCTGGAAACACCATATATTTT; CDR3: CASSFREPGNTIYF
size: -; V: TRBV11-3; D: TRBD2; J: TRBJ2-1; DNA: TGTGCCAGCAGCTTCGGGACTAGCGGGTACAATGAGCAGTTCTTC; CDR3: CASSFGTSGYNEQFF
size: -; V: TRBV15; D: -; J: TRBJ1-4; DNA: TGTGCCACCAGCAGAGTTCGACAGCCTACTGAAAAACTGTTTTTT; CDR3: CATSRVRQPTEKLFF
size: -; V: TRBV5-6; D: -; J: TRBJ2-3; DNA: TGTGCCAGCAGCTTGAGCACAGATACGCAGTATTTT; CDR3: CASSLSTDTQYF
size: -; V: TRBV5-1; D: -; J: TRBJ1-3; DNA: TGCGCCAGCAGTGAGGCGGAAGTTCACTCTGGAAACACCATATATTTT; CDR3: CASSEAEVHSGNTIYF
size: -; V: TRBV2; D: -; J: TRBJ2-7; DNA: TGTGCCAGCAGTGATGATCCGGACGGTTACGAGCAGTACTTC; CDR3: CASSDDPDGYEQYF
size: -; V: TRBV28; D: TRBD2; J: TRBJ2-1; DNA: TGTGCCAGCAGCCGAGCCGGGACTAGAGACAATGAGCAGTTCTTC; CDR3: CASSRAGTRDNEQFF
size: -; V: TRBV5-1; D: TRBD1; J: TRBJ2-5; DNA: TGCGCCAGCAGCTGGACCCGACAGGGAAGGGAGACCCAGTACTTC; CDR3: CASSWTRQGRETQYF
size: -; V: TRBV18; D: -; J: TRBJ1-1; DNA: TGTGCCAGCTCACCACCGGACAGGAACACTGAAGCTTTCTTT; CDR3: CASSPPDRNTEAFF
size: -; V: TRBV18; D: -; J: TRBJ1-2; DNA: TGTGCCAGCTCACCACAGAGGGGCTTCCCTAACTATGGCTACACCTTC; CDR3: CASSPQRGFPNYGYTF
size: -; V: TRBV5-6; D: -; J: TRBJ1-2; DNA: TGTGCCAGCAGCTTGGTTCCGGATTCTAACTATGGCTACACCTTC; CDR3: CASSLVPDSNYGYTF
size: -; V: TRBV19; D: TRBD1; J: TRBJ1-1; DNA: TGTGCCAGCCATAGAGACAGGGCCGAGACTGAAGCTTTCTTT; CDR3: CASHRDRAETEAFF
size: -; V: TRBV5-1; D: TRBD1; J: TRBJ1-1; DNA: TGCGCCAGCAGCCTGACAGGGGTGAACACTGAAGCTTTCTTT; CDR3: CASSLTGVNTEAFF
size: -; V: TRBV7-2; D: -; J: TRBJ2-1; DNA: TGTGCCAGCAGCATCCAGCGGGCCAATGAGCAGTTCTTC; CDR3: CASSIQRANEQFF
size: -; V: TRBV7-3; D: TRBD1; J: TRBJ2-1; DNA: TGTGCCAGCAGCTCGGGACAGGGCGGGTACAATGAGCAGTTCTTC; CDR3: CASSSGQGGYNEQFF
size: -; V: TRBV2; D: TRBD2; J: TRBJ2-3; DNA: TGTGCCAGCAGTGGGTTAGCGGGGGGGAGAGATACGCAGTATTTT; CDR3: CASSGLAGGRDTQYF
size: -; V: TRBV27; D: TRBD2; J: TRBJ2-1; DNA: TGTGCCAGCAGGCTTACTAGCGGGAGAGGGAATGAGCAGTTCTTC; CDR3: CASRLTSGRGNEQFF
size: -; V: TRBV5-1; D: TRBD1; J: TRBJ1-3; DNA: TGCGCCAGCAGCTTGGCCCCGGACAGGGGAAACACCATATATTTT; CDR3: CASSLAPDRGNTIYF
size: -; V: TRBV19; D: -; J: TRBJ2-1; DNA: TGTGCCAGTAGTATTGTCCGGAGTGGGTACAATGAGCAGTTCTTC; CDR3: CASSIVRSGYNEQFF
size: -; V: TRBV24-1; D: -; J: TRBJ2-1; DNA: TGTGCCACCGGAGGTCCAGGGGTGAATGAGCAGTTCTTC; CDR3: CATGGPGVNEQFF
size: -; V: TRBV3-1/TRBV3-2; D: -; J: TRBJ2-7; DNA: TGTGCCAGCAGCCCGACGCCGGACTACGAGCAGTACTTC; CDR3: CASSPTPDYEQYF
size: -; V: TRBV12-3/TRBV12-4; D: -; J: TRBJ2-7; DNA: TGTGCCAGCAGCGCCACCTACGAGCAGTACTTC; CDR3: CASSATYEQYF
size: -; V: TRBV6-2/TRBV6-3; D: -; J: TRBJ2-7; DNA: TGTGCCAGCAGTTATTCACGGGGACCCCCCTACGAGCAGTACTTC; CDR3: CASSYSRGPPYEQYF
size: -; V: TRBV19; D: TRBD1; J: TRBJ2-3; DNA: TGTGCCAGTACTCCGGGACAGGGGACAGATACGCAGTATTTT; CDR3: CASTPGQGTDTQYF
size: -; V: TRBV7-8; D: -; J: TRBJ1-1; DNA: TGTGCCAGCAGCTTAGGGCTTGGGGGGCGAACTGAAGCTTTCTTT; CDR3: CASSLGLGGRTEAFF
size: -; V: TRBV3-1/TRBV3-2; D: -; J: TRBJ1-1; DNA: TGTGCCAGCAGCCAAGGACTACAAGGAAATATGAACACTGAAGCTTTCTTT; CDR3: CASSQGLQGNMNTEAFF
size: -; V: TRBV19; D: -; J: TRBJ2-2; DNA: TGTGCCAGTAGCCTCAGGGTATCCACCGGGGAGCTGTTTTTT; CDR3: CASSLRVSTGELFF
size: -; V: TRBV19; D: -; J: TRBJ2-7; DNA: TGTGCCAGTAGCCCGAGTATAGGGTTCTACGAGCAGTACTTC; CDR3: CASSPSIGFYEQYF
size: once; V: TRBV6-2/TRBV6-3; D: -; J: TRBJ1-5; DNA: TGTGCCAGCAGCGAGAGGGCGCAGCCCCAGCATTTT; CDR3: CASSERAQPQHF
size: -; V: TRBV2; D: -; J: TRBJ2-1; DNA: TGTGCCAGCAGTGACCAGGGGGGTCTTTTGGATGAGCAGTTCTTC; CDR3: CASSDQGGLLDEQFF
size: -; V: TRBV11-2; D: -; J: TRBJ2-5; DNA: TGTGCCAGCAGCCGAGGATCCGGGACGGGCGTCCAAGAGACCCAGTACTTC; CDR3: CASSRGSGTGVQETQYF
size: -; V: TRBV19; D: TRBD1; J: TRBJ2-7; DNA: TGTGCCAGTAGTAGAGGACAGGGCGGATCCTACGAGCAGTACTTC; CDR3: CASSRGQGGSYEQYF
size: -; V: TRBV27; D: -; J: TRBJ2-1; DNA: TGTGCCAGCAGTCCCCCAGATGCGGGGGCGTACAATGAGCAGTTCTTC; CDR3: CASSPPDAGAYNEQFF
size: -; V: TRBV15; D: -; J: TRBJ2-5; DNA: TGTGCCACCAGCAGACTACAGTCGTCAGGGGAGACCCAGTACTTC; CDR3: CATSRLQSSGETQYF
size: many; V: TRBV7-2; D: -; J: TRBJ2-1; DNA: TGTGCCAGCAGCTTCGGTAGCGGCTCCTACAATGAGCAGTTCTTC; CDR3: CASSFGSGSYNEQFF
size: -; V: TRBV6-6; D: -; J: TRBJ1-2; DNA: TGTGCCAGCAGTTACATGTGGAACTATGGCTACACCTTC; CDR3: CASSYMWNYGYTF
size: -; V: TRBV2; D: TRBD2; J: TRBJ2-2; DNA: TGTGCCAGCAGGGGACTAGCGGGTTCCGGGGAGCTGTTTTTT; CDR3: CASRGLAGSGELFF
size: once; V: TRBV28; D: -; J: TRBJ2-2; DNA: TGTGCCAGCAGTACTGTTCGGTACGGCACCGGGGAGCTGTTTTTT; CDR3: CASSTVRYGTGELFF
size: -; V: TRBV28; D: -; J: TRBJ2-5; DNA: TGTGCCAGCAGTTTAAGGGAGAGGGTTACGGAGACCCAGTACTTC; CDR3: CASSLRERVTETQYF
size: -; V: TRBV6-5; D: TRBD1; J: TRBJ1-1; DNA: TGTGCCAGCAGCTCCGCCGGGACAGGGGGTGGGGGAGCTTTCTTT; CDR3: CASSSAGTGGGGAFF
size: once; V: TRBV7-2; D: -; J: TRBJ1-2; DNA: TGTGCCAGCAGCTTAAGGCGGAGCAACTATGGCTACACCTTC; CDR3: CASSLRRSNYGYTF
size: -; V: TRBV5-4; D: TRBD2; J: TRBJ2-6; DNA: TGTGCCAGCAGCTTGGGACTAGCCGCCTCTGGGGCCAACGTCCTGACTTTC; CDR3: CASSLGLAASGANVLTF
size: -; V: TRBV5-5; D: TRBD1; J: TRBJ2-6; DNA: TGTGCCAGCAGCTTCATTCCGGGACAGGGGGCAGGTGGGGCCAACGTCCTGACTTTC; CDR3: CASSFIPGQGAGGANVLTF
size: -; V: TRBV4-1; D: TRBD1; J: TRBJ1-4; DNA: TGCGCCAGCAGCCAAGCGGGACAGTATGAAAAACTGTTTTTT; CDR3: CASSQAGQYEKLFF
size: -; V: TRBV7-3; D: -; J: TRBJ2-7; DNA: TGTGCCAGCGGGGGAATGGGATGCGAGCAGTACTTC; CDR3: CASGGMGCEQYF
size: -; V: TRBV19; D: -; J: TRBJ1-1; DNA: TGTGCCAGTAGTATAGATAATCGACCGTCCACTGAAGCTTTCTTT; CDR3: CASSIDNRPSTEAFF
size: -; V: TRBV7-2; D: -; J: TRBJ2-1; DNA: TGTGCCAGCAGCTTAGCCAGAAGCTCCTACAATGAGCAGTTCTTC; CDR3: CASSLARSSYNEQFF